The T cell receptor (beta chain) described here comes from a study of beta chain features in type 1 diabetes. Study-wide background: There was similarity between patients and healthy donors in age, gender and cell yields.

With respect to this clone: The antigen remains unidentified.

Cell sorting via CD45RO/CCR7/CD25/CD127/CD95/CD27 was performed to obtain CD4+ naive, central memory, regulatory and stem cell-like memory cells. Expressed TCRB transcripts were sequenced because the isolated RNA had all been reverse transcribed beforehand. Sequencing used immunoSEQ multiplex PCR; TCRdb keeps in-frame clones, though not all of them. This table has about 27,000 clones, less than 70% appearing once. Study findings and constraints: Fewer junction insertions and more nucleotide deletions appeared in type 1 diabetes patients. Within the patient group, naive, central memory and Treg TCRB repertoires appeared more similar to each other than within healthy donors. TCRB CDR3s were moderately but significantly shorter in Type 1 diabetes patients in all four CD4+ subsets.

Per the germline V gene, CDR1 is SQVTM and CDR2 is ANQGSEA. V lost 6 bases and J lost 4; bases outside the gene matches: 9. This CDR3 has 15 amino acids. This TCR was recovered from a woman under 30 with type 1 diabetes. Sequencing was performed on Tregs from blood. This chain uses TRBV29-1 with TRBJ2-3, with 11 bases lining up with TRBD2. CDR3 loop: CSVGTSGKGPDTQYF. CDR3 DNA: TGCAGCGTGGGGACTAGCGGCAAGGGACCAGATACGCAGTATTTT.